This TCR beta chain was identified during a study of CD8 T cells in ankylosing spondylitis. Many counts were recorded for this clonotype. The antigen is unknown. TCRdb independently ran MiXCR on the 5' RACE reads; one entry per CDR3 protein. The profile covers some 130,000 distinct CDR3 sequences, with approximately 13% appearing a single time and approximately 3.1% taken by the ten largest. Overall study findings and caveats: From matched ankylosing spondylitis synovial fluid, disease-linked clones were reportedly recovered at significantly enriched levels.

This TCR derives from a female donor with ankylosing spondylitis or in good health (not recorded which). The sequenced material came from blood, either unsorted or a sorted T cell fraction (not recorded which).

For the CDR3, the DNA is TGTGCCAGCAGTTTCTTCGCGACACAGGGGGCAAGGACTGAAGCTTTCTTT. Its protein product is CASSFFATQGARTEAFF. J is TRBJ1-1 and V is TRBV6-5, with TRBD1 identical over 9 bases. V gave up 4 bases and J gave up 5 bases; unmatched junction bases: 14. This CDR3 has 17 residues. Germline V gives CDR1 MNHEY, CDR2 SVGAGI.